This TCR beta chain emerged from a study of T cell responses to AZD1222 COVID-19 vaccine. The protocol was immunoSEQ multiplex PCR, while the TCRdb copy is restricted to in-frame clones and leaves out a portion. This table holds more than 30,000 clones, approximately 88% found once. CDR3 length: 15 amino acids. The V and J ends lost 0 bases and 6 bases respectively, with 14 bases between them. From germline, CDR1 is MNHGY and CDR2 SAAAGT. The chain combines TRBV6-8 with TRBJ1-2; D perhaps matches TRBD1 (5 bases). The clonotype was recovered from an adult who received the AZD1222 COVID-19 vaccine. The specimen comprised peripheral blood, sampled 28 days after the second AZD1222 dose. The CDR3 region has the DNA TGTGCCAGCAGTTACTCCCAGCAGGGTCCAGATGGCTACACCTTC. Translating it yields CASSYSQQGPDGYTF.